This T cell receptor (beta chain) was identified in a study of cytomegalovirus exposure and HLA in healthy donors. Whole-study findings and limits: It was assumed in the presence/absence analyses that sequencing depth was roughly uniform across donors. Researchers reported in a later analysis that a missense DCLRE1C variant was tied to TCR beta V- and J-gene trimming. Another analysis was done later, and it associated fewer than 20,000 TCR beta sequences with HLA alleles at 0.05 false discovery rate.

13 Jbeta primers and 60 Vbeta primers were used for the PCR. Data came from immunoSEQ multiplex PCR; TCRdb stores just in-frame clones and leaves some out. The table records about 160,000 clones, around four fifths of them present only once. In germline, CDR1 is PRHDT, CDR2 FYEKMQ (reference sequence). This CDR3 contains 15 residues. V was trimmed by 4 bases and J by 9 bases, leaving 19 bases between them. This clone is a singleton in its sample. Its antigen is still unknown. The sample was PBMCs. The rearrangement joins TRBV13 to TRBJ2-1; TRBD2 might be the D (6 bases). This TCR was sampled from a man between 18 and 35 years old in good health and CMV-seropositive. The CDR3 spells CASSSPWARGVEQFF. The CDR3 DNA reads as TGTGCCAGCAGCTCCCCGTGGGCCCGCGGGGTTGAGCAGTTCTTC. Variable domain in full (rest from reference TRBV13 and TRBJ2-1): AAGVIQSPRHLIKEKRETATLKCYPIPRHDTVYWYQQGPGQDPQFLISFYEKMQSDKGSIPDRFSAQQFSDYHSELNMSSLELGDSALYFCASSSPWARGVEQFFGPGTRLTVL.